This T cell receptor (beta chain) originates from a study of cytomegalovirus exposure and HLA in healthy donors. Primers: 60 Vbeta forward and 13 Jbeta reverse. Sequencing was performed with immunoSEQ multiplex PCR; in TCRdb, only in-frame clones are kept and a portion is missing. The data show about 98,000 clones, with about 80% seen just once and 11% held by the top ten. The receptor was derived from a man in his late teens or twenties in good health and CMV-seropositive. The sequencing input was PBMCs.

The CDR3 DNA sequence: TGTGCCAGCAGTTCTAGCGGGGGGGCTATCAATGAGCAGTTCTTC. Amino acids: CASSSSGGAINEQFF. The chain combines TRBV6-5 with TRBJ2-1, with 12 bases fitting TRBD2. The ends lost 4 bases at V and 6 bases at J; junction bases unmatched: 4. The germline gives CDR1 MNHEY, CDR2 SVGAGI. The CDR3 is made up of 15 amino acids.